This TCR beta chain came from a study of beta chain features in type 1 diabetes. The authors reverse transcribed all of the isolated RNA, so sequencing captured expressed TCRB transcripts. Method: immunoSEQ multiplex PCR; TCRdb's copy keeps in-frame clones and lacks some. The sample contains a few hundred thousand clones, around 30% of which appear only once. Per donor, one heparinised blood draw averaged around 110 mL. CDR1 is SQVTM, CDR2 ANQGSEA, per germline. CDR3 size: 13 residues. Trimming removed 6 bases from V and 4 bases from J; junction bases left unmatched: 7. The chain has TRBV29-1 and TRBJ2-7, with 9 positions matching TRBD2. The sequence was obtained from a man younger than 35 in good health. The sample taken for sequencing was naive CD4+ T cells from blood. The CDR3 sequence: CSVTGTSYYEQYF. The CDR3 nucleotides are TGCAGCGTCACTGGGACTAGCTATTACGAGCAGTACTTC.